The 12 T cell receptor beta chains below were found in one sample sequenced in a study of cytomegalovirus exposure and HLA in healthy donors. The primer mix had 60 Vbeta and 13 Jbeta primers. The assay was immunoSEQ multiplex PCR, and TCRdb's table has in-frame clones only and misses some. The sample records around 150,000 clones, approximately 82% being singletons. Input material: PBMCs. The receptors originated from a male donor in good health and CMV-seronegative.

The chain carries TRBV10-3 and TRBJ1-1, with TRBD1 identical over 12 bases. Germline CDR1 is ENHRY and CDR2 is SYGVKD. The CDR3 is 14 amino acids. Losses at the gene ends were 4 bases for V and 9 bases for J; bases not matched to a gene: 6. The CDR3 is CAISGGQGARKAFF. The CDR3 region has the DNA TGTGCCATCAGTGGGGGACAGGGGGCTAGGAAAGCTTTCTTT.

The count of this clone is one. The chain employs TRBV7-8 and TRBJ1-5, with TRBD1 identical over 7 bases. The germline gives CDR1 SGHVS, CDR2 FQNEAQ. CDR3 length: 16 residues. With V trimmed by 1 base and J by 5 bases, 8 bases remained unmatched. For the CDR3, the DNA is TGTGCCAGCAGCTTAGAAGGCAGACAGGGAGATCAGCCCCAGCATTTT. This encodes CASSLEGRQGDQPQHF. The variable domain in full, with the rest retrieved from reference TRBV7-8 and TRBJ1-5, is GAGVSQSPRYKVAKRGQDVALRCDPISGHVSLFWYQQALGQGPEFLTYFQNEAQLDKSGLPSDRFFAERPEGSVSTLKIQRTQQEDSAVYLCASSLEGRQGDQPQHFGDGTRLSIL.

The CDR3 protein is CSVGRDRVYEQYF. Written as DNA, the CDR3 is TGCAGCGTTGGAAGGGACAGGGTGTACGAGCAGTACTTC. The chain couples TRBV29-1 to TRBJ2-7, with 9 bases lining up with TRBD1. The trim removed 4 bases at V and 4 bases at J, leaving 5 bases unmatched. Germline-derived CDR1 and CDR2 are SQVTM and ANQGSEA. The CDR3 is 13 residues long.

This clone appeared a few times. The chain couples TRBV5-6 to TRBJ2-3; TRBD1 matches 8 bases. The germline V gene has CDR1 SGHDT and CDR2 YYEEEE. CDR3 length: 15 amino acids. V gave up 4 bases and J gave up 4 bases; unmatched junction bases: 8. The CDR3: CASSRLDRVSDTQYF. CDR3 DNA sequence: TGTGCCAGCAGCCGACTGGACAGGGTTTCAGATACGCAGTATTTT.

In its sample, this clone was seen a few times. The J gene is TRBJ1-1, the V gene TRBV7-9; tentative D call: TRBD1 (6 bases). V was trimmed by 4 bases and J by 9 bases, leaving 12 bases between them. The germline V gene encodes CDR1 SEHNR and CDR2 FQNEAQ (reference sequence). This CDR3 has 12 residues. CDR3 nucleotides: TGTGCCAGCAGCTCCTGGACAGCCCAAGCTTTCTTT. It encodes CASSSWTAQAFF.

The chain uses TRBV2 and TRBJ2-5; TRBD2 might be the D (6 bases). Germline CDR1 and CDR2: SNHLY and FYNNEI. V was trimmed by 5 bases and J by 1 base, leaving 8 bases between them. CDR3 length: 13 residues. Here the CDR3 reads CASSRDSQETQYF. DNA for the CDR3: TGTGCCAGCAGTAGGGACTCCCAAGAGACCCAGTACTTC.

The chain uses TRBV5-1 and TRBJ1-5; TRBD1 matches at 7 bases. The CDR3 has 13 residues. The junction had 2 bases not matched to a gene; V was cut back by 4 bases and J by 4 bases. In germline, CDR1 is SGHRS, CDR2 YFSETQ. The CDR3 sequence is CASSKTGNQPQHF. The CDR3 DNA sequence: TGCGCCAGCAGCAAGACAGGGAATCAGCCCCAGCATTTT.

This sequence joins TRBV6-1 and TRBJ2-4; 8 bases line up with TRBD1. This CDR3 has 14 amino acids. V lost 7 bases to trimming and J lost 6 bases; unmatched junction nucleotides: 8. CDR1 MNHNS and CDR2 SASEGT come from the germline V gene. The CDR3 coding sequence is TGTGCCAGCAACCCCCAGCAGGGGGCAAACATTCAGTACTTC. This codes for CASNPQQGANIQYF.

The gene calls are TRBV6-6 and TRBJ2-3; TRBD1 is a possible D gene (5 bases). Between the trimmed V and J ends, which lost 1 base and 3 bases, there was a span of 11 bases. Germline CDR1 MNHNY, CDR2 SVGAGI (reference sequence). The CDR3 is made up of 15 amino acids. The CDR3, as DNA: TGTGCCAGCAGTTACTACGGCAGGGTGACAGATACGCAGTATTTT. Encoded protein: CASSYYGRVTDTQYF.

The chain combines TRBV6-4 with TRBJ2-2; possibly TRBD1 for D (6 bases). Between the trimmed V and J ends, which lost 4 bases and 4 bases, there was a span of 13 bases. CDR3 size: 15 residues. Per the germline V gene, CDR1 is MRHNA and CDR2 is SNTAGT. The CDR3 bases are TGTGCCAGCAGTGTCAGGGGTTCGGGCACCGGGGAGCTGTTTTTT. Amino acids: CASSVRGSGTGELFF.

The rearrangement links TRBV30 to TRBJ1-5, with D unclear. The germline CDR1 and CDR2 sequences are GTSNPN and SVGIG (reference sequence). The length of the CDR3 is 13 residues. The ends were cut back, 0 bases at V and 3 bases at J, with 6 bases in the middle. This chain's CDR3 is CAWSVQNNQPQHF. DNA of the CDR3: TGTGCCTGGAGTGTACAAAACAATCAGCCCCAGCATTTT.

This sequence joins TRBV2 and TRBJ2-7; the D gene is possibly TRBD2 (6 bases). The CDR3 is made up of 13 amino acids. Trimming took 6 bases from V and 5 from J, leaving 14 bases between them. The germline V gene encodes CDR1 SNHLY and CDR2 FYNNEI. This CDR3 reads CASRGTGRNEQYF. CDR3 DNA: TGTGCCAGCAGAGGGACTGGGCGGAACGAGCAGTACTTC.